This is a list of T cell receptor beta chains from one sample in a study of blood T cell repertoires in COVID-19. Sequenced by immunoSEQ multiplex PCR; TCRdb stores in-frame clones only, minus some. The table includes fewer than 200,000 clones, about four fifths detected once. The sample was peripheral blood. The receptors were gathered from a woman aged 80 or older with COVID-19, enrolled during active disease. The CDR3 runs from the conserved cysteine through the conserved F or W. Fields, in order: clone size, D gene, J gene, V gene, CDR3 protein, CDR3 DNA. The D gene is left open where the match is weak. Rows give clone size only sometimes, using once, few, many, or a class for an expanded clone.

NA | TRBD2 | TRBJ2-7 | TRBV6-5 | CASSSGTSGYEQYF | TGTGCCAGCAGTTCCGGGACTAGCGGTTACGAGCAGTACTTC
once | NA | TRBJ1-5 | TRBV7-2 | CASSLGRGLHQPQHF | TGTGCCAGCAGCCTAGGGCGCGGGTTACATCAGCCCCAGCATTTT
NA | NA | TRBJ2-7 | TRBV27 | CASSPYTPGWDEQYF | TGTGCCAGCAGTCCGTACACACCGGGGTGGGACGAGCAGTACTTC
NA | NA | TRBJ1-4 | TRBV2 | CASSDEAASNEKLFF | TGTGCCAGCAGTGACGAGGCTGCCTCAAATGAAAAACTGTTTTTT
NA | NA | TRBJ1-1 | TRBV9 | CASSIRGGDTEAFF | TGTGCCAGCAGCATCCGGGGAGGGGACACTGAAGCTTTCTTT
few | NA | TRBJ2-7 | TRBV2 | CASSLYEQYF | TGTGCCAGCAGTCTCTACGAGCAGTACTTC
NA | NA | TRBJ2-5 | TRBV27 | CASSYKVEETQYF | TGTGCCAGCAGTTACAAGGTGGAGGAGACCCAGTACTTC
once | NA | TRBJ2-7 | TRBV21-1 | CASSKRGEWSLESPNEQYF | TGTGCCAGCAGCAAAAGGGGTGAGTGGAGCCTCGAATCCCCTAACGAGCAGTACTTC
NA | NA | TRBJ1-2 | TRBV3-1/TRBV3-2 | CASGDGQHYGYTF | TGTGCCAGCGGCGACGGACAGCACTATGGCTACACCTTC
NA | TRBD2 | TRBJ2-7 | TRBV4-2 | CASSQDWKGLAGTTYEQYF | TGTGCCAGCAGCCAAGATTGGAAAGGCCTAGCGGGGACCACCTACGAGCAGTACTTC
NA | NA | TRBJ2-3 | TRBV28 | CASSLTGDTQYF | TGTGCCAGCAGTCTAACCGGGGATACGCAGTATTTT
NA | NA | TRBJ1-2 | TRBV4-2 | CASSQDFVRGDLANYGYTF | TGTGCCAGCAGCCAAGATTTCGTCAGGGGTGATCTGGCTAACTATGGCTACACCTTC
NA | TRBD2 | TRBJ2-7 | TRBV28 | CASSGSQAGGDEQYF | TGTGCCAGCAGTGGTTCGCAAGCGGGAGGCGACGAGCAGTACTTC
NA | NA | TRBJ2-1 | TRBV15 | CATSRDPGLGGEQFF | TGTGCCACCAGCAGAGATCCGGGATTAGGGGGTGAGCAGTTCTTC
NA | NA | TRBJ1-5 | TRBV19 | CASSITAADNQPQHF | TGTGCCAGTAGTATCACCGCCGCAGACAATCAGCCCCAGCATTTT
NA | NA | TRBJ2-1 | TRBV6-6 | CASSYSGDDEQFF | TGTGCCAGCAGTTACTCCGGGGATGATGAGCAGTTCTTC
NA | NA | TRBJ2-7 | TRBV9 | CASSVGGGRAGEQYF | TGTGCCAGCAGCGTAGGCGGGGGCAGGGCAGGTGAGCAGTACTTC
NA | NA | TRBJ2-7 | TRBV18 | CASSPRAGLDLPYEQYF | TGTGCCAGCTCACCACGAGCAGGGCTAGACCTTCCCTACGAGCAGTACTTC
NA | TRBD1 | TRBJ1-6 | TRBV5-8 | CASSPDRRNSPLHF | TGTGCCAGCAGCCCGGACAGGAGGAATTCACCCCTCCACTTT
NA | TRBD2 | TRBJ2-7 | TRBV7-6 | CASSSKRGSYEQYF | TGTGCCAGCAGCTCAAAGCGGGGATCCTACGAGCAGTACTTC
NA | NA | TRBJ1-2 | TRBV11-2 | CASNSGGRYGYTF | TGTGCCAGCAACTCCGGGGGTCGCTATGGCTACACCTTC
NA | NA | TRBJ2-7 | TRBV18 | CASSLLDRNYEQYF | TGTGCCAGCTCACTCCTGGACAGAAACTACGAGCAGTACTTC
NA | TRBD2 | TRBJ2-7 | TRBV5-4 | CASSLGTSGTTYEQYF | TGTGCCAGCAGCTTGGGGACTAGCGGTACAACCTACGAGCAGTACTTC
NA | TRBD2 | TRBJ2-7 | TRBV7-9 | CASSLFAGAGEQYF | TGTGCCAGCAGCCTCTTTGCGGGAGCGGGTGAGCAGTACTTC
NA | NA | TRBJ1-3 | TRBV3-1/TRBV3-2 | CASSQAGGGNTIYF | TGTGCCAGCAGCCAAGCGGGAGGTGGAAACACCATATATTTT
NA | TRBD1 | TRBJ2-5 | TRBV6-2/TRBV6-3 | CASSYGTGWNQETQYF | TGTGCCAGCAGTTATGGGACAGGGTGGAACCAAGAGACCCAGTACTTC
NA | TRBD2 | TRBJ2-7 | TRBV5-5 | CASSLGTSGRTSYEQYF | TGTGCCAGCAGCTTGGGGACTAGCGGGAGGACTTCCTACGAGCAGTACTTC
NA | TRBD1 | TRBJ1-2 | TRBV28 | CASRSGQGVDRNGYTF | TGTGCCAGCAGATCGGGACAGGGGGTGGATCGTAATGGCTACACCTTC
NA | NA | TRBJ2-3 | TRBV5-1 | CASSLALGLQGTQYF | TGCGCCAGCAGCTTGGCCCTCGGGTTGCAGGGTACGCAGTATTTT
NA | NA | TRBJ1-1 | TRBV15 | CATSPRDTNTEAFF | TGTGCCACCAGCCCCCGGGACACCAACACTGAAGCTTTCTTT
NA | TRBD2 | TRBJ2-4 | TRBV5-4 | CASSTRLAGGQDIQYF | TGTGCCAGCAGCACAAGACTAGCGGGGGGGCAAGACATTCAGTACTTC
NA | TRBD2 | TRBJ2-3 | TRBV7-8 | CASSFPLAGAPADTQYF | TGTGCCAGCAGCTTCCCACTAGCGGGAGCGCCCGCAGATACGCAGTATTTT
NA | TRBD1 | TRBJ1-6 | TRBV11-1 | CASSFLDRGSPLHF | TGTGCCAGCAGCTTTCTCGACAGGGGTTCACCCCTCCACTTT
NA | TRBD1 | TRBJ1-1 | TRBV18 | CASSPRQGSSECFF | TGTGCCAGCTCACCACGACAGGGTAGCTCGGAGTGTTTCTTT
once | NA | TRBJ2-1 | TRBV30 | CAWNIGSSYNEQFF | TGTGCCTGGAACATAGGGAGCTCCTACAATGAGCAGTTCTTC
NA | NA | TRBJ1-1 | TRBV19 | CASILDPGTEAFF | TGTGCCAGTATCCTCGATCCGGGCACTGAAGCTTTCTTT
NA | TRBD1 | TRBJ1-1 | TRBV28 | CASRQQGRRGTEAFF | TGTGCCAGCAGGCAACAGGGGCGGAGAGGCACTGAAGCTTTCTTT
once | TRBD1 | TRBJ2-7 | TRBV4-1 | CASSYRGSYEQYF | TGCGCCAGCAGCTACAGGGGGTCCTACGAGCAGTACTTC
NA | NA | TRBJ1-5 | TRBV7-9 | CASSLGAAQPQHF | TGTGCCAGCAGCTTAGGAGCGGCTCAGCCCCAGCATTTT
once | NA | TRBJ2-7 | TRBV19 | CASRGQSWTYEQYF | TGTGCCAGTAGAGGACAGTCATGGACCTACGAGCAGTACTTC
NA | TRBD1 | TRBJ1-5 | TRBV18 | CASSRQGAGSNQPQHF | TGTGCCAGCTCACGTCAGGGGGCCGGGAGCAATCAGCCCCAGCATTTT